One and the same sample provided the 2 T cell receptor beta chains below, sequenced in a study of PD-1 blockade in classical Hodgkin lymphoma. Sequencing used immunoSEQ multiplex PCR; TCRdb keeps in-frame clones, though not all of them. This sample has 50,000 or so clones, with approximately 76% found just once. As for time point: cycle 4 day 1 (C4D1), after less than 7 weeks of nivolumab. With no exception, relapse followed autologous stem cell transplantation in all patients, and brentuximab vedotin exposure varied. The material was peripheral blood mononuclear cells (PBMCs), obtained before the fourth cycle of nivolumab. The receptor source for this set is a human donor with classical Hodgkin lymphoma.

The chain is built from TRBV4-3 and TRBJ2-7; D unclear. Trimming took off 2 bases at V and 2 bases at J, with 10 bases between the two ends. Germline assignment: CDR1 LGHNA and CDR2 YSLEER. This CDR3 has 14 residues. The CDR3 protein is CASSQWRGTYEQYF. For the CDR3, the DNA is TGCGCCAGCAGCCAATGGAGAGGAACCTACGAGCAGTACTTC.

This chain connects TRBV28 to TRBJ2-7; weak D call: TRBD2 (5 bases). The CDR3 contains 13 residues. Germline-derived CDR1 and CDR2 are MDHEN and SYDVKM. Between the trimmed V and J ends, which lost 7 bases and 3 bases, there was a span of 13 bases. The CDR3 reads CASTGGQSYEQYF. CDR3 sequence (DNA): TGTGCCAGCACGGGCGGGCAAAGCTACGAGCAGTACTTC.